Listed below are T cell receptor beta chains from one sample, sequenced in a study of OX40 agonist ivuxolimab in advanced cancers. Data came from immunoSEQ multiplex PCR; TCRdb stores just in-frame clones and leaves some out. Of over 30,000 clones listed, roughly 90% are singletons. The starting material was CD4+ or CD8+ T cells sorted from blood, obtained in a trial of the OX40 agonist ivuxolimab. Source of these receptors: an adult with an advanced solid tumor such as melanoma, head and neck, liver or kidney cancer. Both conserved end residues are part of each CDR3. The order of the fields is J gene, V gene, clone size, D gene, CDR3 DNA, CDR3 protein. A D gene is named only where the DNA matches it firmly. Size is omitted from some rows. Given values are once, few, many or a class for expanded clones.

J gene: TRBJ2-5
V gene: TRBV28
clone size: few
D gene: TRBD2
CDR3 DNA: TGTGCCAGCAGTTTCTCTAGCGGGGGACAAGAGACCCAGTACTTC
CDR3 protein: CASSFSSGGQETQYF

J gene: TRBJ1-6
V gene: TRBV7-9
clone size: NA
D gene: TRBD1
CDR3 DNA: TGTGCCAGCAGCCCGGGACAGCCGATTTCACCCCTCCACTTT
CDR3 protein: CASSPGQPISPLHF

J gene: TRBJ2-5
V gene: TRBV27
clone size: NA
D gene: NA
CDR3 DNA: TGTGCCAGCAGTTTCCGTTGGGGCCAGGGGACCCAGTACTTC
CDR3 protein: CASSFRWGQGTQYF

J gene: TRBJ2-3
V gene: TRBV2
clone size: NA
D gene: NA
CDR3 DNA: TGTGCCAGCATAGGGCTGGGCGACAGATCTAGCACAGATACGCAGTATTTT
CDR3 protein: CASIGLGDRSSTDTQYF

J gene: TRBJ1-4
V gene: TRBV7-9
clone size: NA
D gene: NA
CDR3 DNA: TGTGCCAGCAGCTTAGCCGGGACAATGAATGAAAAACTGTTTTTT
CDR3 protein: CASSLAGTMNEKLFF

J gene: TRBJ2-5
V gene: TRBV11-2
clone size: NA
D gene: TRBD1
CDR3 DNA: TGTGCCAGCAGCAGGGACAGAAAAGAGACCCAGTACTTC
CDR3 protein: CASSRDRKETQYF

J gene: TRBJ1-1
V gene: TRBV11-3
clone size: NA
D gene: NA
CDR3 DNA: TGTGCCAGCAGCCCGGGGACTACGCGGGATAACACTGAAGCTTTCTTT
CDR3 protein: CASSPGTTRDNTEAFF

J gene: TRBJ2-2
V gene: TRBV18
clone size: NA
D gene: NA
CDR3 DNA: TGTGCCAGCTCACCAGGGGCATTTCCCGGGGAGCTGTTTTTT
CDR3 protein: CASSPGAFPGELFF

J gene: TRBJ2-5
V gene: TRBV4-1
clone size: NA
D gene: NA
CDR3 DNA: TGCGCCAGCAGCCCACCCCGGGACGCCGGGACAAGGAGCCAGTACTTC
CDR3 protein: CASSPPRDAGTRSQYF

J gene: TRBJ2-1
V gene: TRBV27
clone size: NA
D gene: TRBD2
CDR3 DNA: TGTGCCAGCAGTCCTAAGGGACTAGCGGGAGGTGAGCAGTTCTTC
CDR3 protein: CASSPKGLAGGEQFF

J gene: TRBJ2-7
V gene: TRBV25-1
clone size: NA
D gene: TRBD2
CDR3 DNA: TGTGCCAGCAGTGAATCTAGCGGGAGCCACGAGCAGTACTTC
CDR3 protein: CASSESSGSHEQYF

J gene: TRBJ1-5
V gene: TRBV29-1
clone size: NA
D gene: NA
CDR3 DNA: TGCAGCGTTGCAAAGGGCCTTAATCAGCCCCAGCATTTT
CDR3 protein: CSVAKGLNQPQHF

J gene: TRBJ1-5
V gene: TRBV7-9
clone size: NA
D gene: NA
CDR3 DNA: TGTGCCAGCAGCTTAAGTCCTTTTCAGCCCCAGCATTTT
CDR3 protein: CASSLSPFQPQHF

J gene: TRBJ2-3
V gene: TRBV4-1
clone size: NA
D gene: TRBD2
CDR3 DNA: TGCGCCAGCAGCCAAGACCCCGGACTAGCGGGGGGTGGGACAGATACGCAGTATTTT
CDR3 protein: CASSQDPGLAGGGTDTQYF

J gene: TRBJ2-4
V gene: TRBV12-5
clone size: NA
D gene: TRBD1
CDR3 DNA: TGTGCTAGTGGGCCACACAGGGGGACGTTAGCCAAAAACATTCAGTACTTC
CDR3 protein: CASGPHRGTLAKNIQYF

J gene: TRBJ2-5
V gene: TRBV27
clone size: NA
D gene: TRBD2
CDR3 DNA: TGTGCCAGCAGCCAAAACCGTCATAGCGGGGGACAAGAGACCCAGTACTTC
CDR3 protein: CASSQNRHSGGQETQYF